The rows below give T cell receptor beta chains drawn from one sample of a study of blood T cell repertoires in COVID-19. The assay was immunoSEQ multiplex PCR, and TCRdb's table has in-frame clones only and misses some. The table lists about 130,000 clones, approximately 83% of them singletons. Sequencing was carried out using PBMCs or T cells enriched from blood (not recorded which). These receptors were collected from a man between 45 and 60 years old who had recovered from COVID-19. The conserved cysteine and the conserved F or W are not part of the CDR3 here. The D gene is left open where the match is weak.

J gene | D gene | V gene | CDR3 protein
TRBJ2-5 | NA | TRBV11-3 | ASSVRDGGLETQY
TRBJ1-1 | NA | TRBV7-9 | ASSLSASGNTEAF
TRBJ1-5 | TRBD1 | TRBV27 | ASSSTFGTGNQPQH
TRBJ1-5 | NA | TRBV4-3 | ASSQGGASNQPQH
TRBJ2-7 | TRBD2 | TRBV27 | ASRGRAGWAYEQY
TRBJ1-2 | NA | TRBV18 | ASSLRQEDGYT
TRBJ2-5 | NA | TRBV7-2 | ASSFPGFETQY
TRBJ1-6 | TRBD1 | TRBV5-1 | ASSLAQGAGSPLH
TRBJ1-1 | NA | TRBV11-2 | ASSLGQNTEAF
TRBJ2-7 | NA | TRBV6-5 | ASSSHHSGSAYEQY
TRBJ2-1 | TRBD1 | TRBV19 | ASTSRGPYNEQF
TRBJ2-4 | NA | TRBV13 | ASSSSDIQY
TRBJ2-7 | TRBD1 | TRBV29-1 | SVGPQGYEQY
TRBJ2-7 | TRBD1 | TRBV27 | ASSLDRGAYEQY
TRBJ2-2 | TRBD1 | TRBV7-3 | ASSVGTGLTGELF
TRBJ1-5 | NA | TRBV19 | ASSDRIQPQH
TRBJ1-1 | NA | TRBV2 | ASPIRDTEAF
TRBJ1-2 | NA | TRBV30 | AWSDSNYGYT
TRBJ2-5 | NA | TRBV5-1 | ASSLGQAGQETQY
TRBJ2-7 | NA | TRBV19 | ASSIAGPHEQY
TRBJ2-7 | NA | TRBV6-2/TRBV6-3 | ASSYTAREQY
TRBJ2-3 | TRBD1 | TRBV10-1 | ASSESTRQGRTDTQY
TRBJ1-4 | NA | TRBV5-4 | ASSFRGGSDEKLF
TRBJ2-7 | NA | TRBV4-3 | ASSQEQGYEQY
TRBJ1-6 | NA | TRBV9 | ASSVGFDSPLH
TRBJ1-5 | NA | TRBV2 | ASRASQGNGNQPQH